A selection of T cell receptor beta chains follows, all from one sample in a study of T cells in localized non-small cell lung cancer. Profiling relied on immunoSEQ multiplex PCR, and the TCRdb table lists in-frame clones only, not all of them. The table records more than 1,200 clones, under 30% of them present only once. The sample in question was lung tumor tissue, obtained before any cancer treatment. These receptors were taken from a man between 35 and 75 years old with stage I squamous cell lung carcinoma. The CDR3 runs from the conserved cysteine through the conserved F or W. D genes are given only for firm matches. Clone size is not always given. Where it is, it says once, few, many or a class for expanded clones.

D gene	V gene	CDR3 length	clone size	J gene	CDR3 protein	CDR3 DNA
-	TRBV28	15	-	TRBJ2-7	CASSFWQGTSYEQYF	TGTGCCAGCAGTTTCTGGCAGGGGACGTCCTACGAGCAGTACTTC
TRBD2	TRBV6-8	13	-	TRBJ2-1	CASSTSGMDEQFF	TGTGCCAGCAGTACTAGCGGGATGGATGAGCAGTTCTTC
TRBD2	TRBV6-8	14	-	TRBJ2-5	CASSYQGGQETQYF	TGTGCCAGCAGTTATCAGGGAGGGCAAGAGACCCAGTACTTC
TRBD1	TRBV11-3	15	few	TRBJ2-7	CASSRSGQGVYEQYF	TGTGCCAGCAGCCGCTCGGGACAGGGAGTCTACGAGCAGTACTTC
-	TRBV30	15	-	TRBJ2-2	CAWSVGGSVAGELFF	TGTGCCTGGAGTGTTGGGGGGAGCGTCGCCGGGGAGCTGTTTTTT
TRBD1	TRBV18	14	-	TRBJ2-7	CASSLDRGSYEQYF	TGTGCCAGCTCACTTGACAGGGGAAGTTACGAGCAGTACTTC
-	TRBV28	12	-	TRBJ2-1	CASRRLGREQFF	TGTGCCAGCAGACGCTTGGGGAGGGAGCAGTTCTTC
-	TRBV7-2	13	large	TRBJ1-2	CASSLTRDYGYTF	TGTGCCAGCAGCTTAACCCGGGACTATGGCTACACCTTC
-	TRBV11-3	14	few	TRBJ1-1	CASSWGQMNTEAFF	TGTGCCAGCAGCTGGGGTCAGATGAACACTGAAGCTTTCTTT
-	TRBV11-3	14	-	TRBJ1-1	CASSSKTPNTEAFF	TGTGCCAGCAGCTCGAAGACACCGAACACTGAAGCTTTCTTT
-	TRBV9	15	medium-sized	TRBJ1-4	CASSVGGLVGEKLFF	TGTGCCAGCAGCGTAGGAGGGTTAGTAGGGGAAAAACTGTTTTTT
TRBD2	TRBV25-1	16	few	TRBJ2-2	CASSVAGTSPTGELFF	TGTGCCAGCAGTGTCGCCGGGACTAGCCCCACCGGGGAGCTGTTTTTT
TRBD1	TRBV14	13	-	TRBJ1-5	CASSQTGGQPQHF	TGTGCCAGCAGCCAGACAGGGGGACAGCCCCAGCATTTT
TRBD1	TRBV6-8	15	few	TRBJ1-6	CASSFLGDRPSPLHF	TGTGCCAGCAGTTTCCTAGGGGACAGACCTTCACCCCTCCACTTT
-	TRBV19	15	few	TRBJ1-5	CASNSWGNRDQPQHF	TGTGCCAGTAACTCCTGGGGGAACCGAGATCAGCCCCAGCATTTT
TRBD1	TRBV19	16	-	TRBJ2-7	CASSTTRTGNSYEQYF	TGTGCCAGTAGTACCACTCGGACAGGGAACTCCTACGAGCAGTACTTC
-	TRBV11-3	14	medium-sized	TRBJ2-3	CASSSIRATDTQYF	TGTGCCAGCAGCTCCATCCGGGCCACAGATACGCAGTATTTT
-	TRBV18	15	-	TRBJ1-5	CASSLTDSYYQPQHF	TGTGCCAGCTCACTTACTGACAGTTACTATCAGCCCCAGCATTTT
TRBD1	TRBV28	15	-	TRBJ2-2	CASSSGQKNTGELFF	TGTGCCAGCAGTTCGGGACAGAAGAACACCGGGGAGCTGTTTTTT
TRBD1	TRBV11-3	15	medium-sized	TRBJ1-1	CASSYMATGDTEAFF	TGTGCCAGCAGCTATATGGCGACAGGGGACACTGAAGCTTTCTTT
-	TRBV9	13	few	TRBJ2-1	CASSPSDEGEQFF	TGTGCCAGCAGCCCAAGCGATGAGGGTGAGCAGTTCTTC
-	TRBV11-3	14	few	TRBJ1-5	CASTTAGGAQPQHF	TGTGCCAGCACCACAGCCGGGGGTGCTCAGCCCCAGCATTTT
-	TRBV10-1	15	-	TRBJ1-5	CASSESGGKGQPQHF	TGCGCCAGCAGTGAGTCAGGAGGGAAGGGACAGCCCCAGCATTTT
TRBD2	TRBV6-8	14	large	TRBJ2-7	CASSTGTTPYEQYF	TGTGCCAGCAGTACCGGGACTACACCCTACGAGCAGTACTTC
TRBD1	TRBV19	16	-	TRBJ1-2	CASSPRGQVYNYGYTF	TGTGCCAGTAGTCCAAGAGGACAGGTATATAACTATGGCTACACCTTC